These 8 T cell receptor beta chains originate from one sample sequenced in a study of blood T cells in healthy people across ages. A second PCR of 7 to 11 cycles used a sample-barcoded 5' primer and a J-beta primer mix. MiXCR was run by TCRdb on the 5' RACE reads, yielding one entry per CDR3 protein. This repertoire shows roughly 1,700,000 distinct CDR3 sequences, approximately 28% found once; its top ten account for roughly 8%. Sequencing input: blood. The origin of the receptors is a woman in her 30s in good health.

This chain connects TRBV5-1 to TRBJ2-7; D unclear. The CDR3 spans 13 residues. Germline V CDR1 and CDR2: SGHRS, YFSETQ. Between the trimmed V and J ends, which lost 0 bases and 7 bases, there was a span of 11 bases. Here the CDR3 reads CASSLDIYREQYF. CDR3 sequence (DNA): TGCGCCAGCAGCTTGGATATCTACCGGGAGCAGTACTTC.

The table lists this clonotype with many counts. This chain connects TRBV20-1 to TRBJ2-5; 7 nucleotides match TRBD1. The CDR3 extends over 13 amino acids. Germline V gene sequence: CDR1 DFQATT, CDR2 SNEGSKA (reference sequence). The V and J ends lost 3 bases and 2 bases, in that order; junction bases with no gene match: 3. The CDR3 sequence: CSASPGQQETQYF. CDR3 nucleotide sequence: TGCAGTGCTAGCCCGGGACAGCAAGAGACCCAGTACTTC.

This clonotype was seen a few times. Being one base from a much bigger clone, this may be a read error. The chain is built from TRBV5-1 and TRBJ1-1, with unresolved D. Between the trimmed V and J ends, which lost 0 bases and 9 bases, there was a span of 12 bases. Germline lookup yields CDR1 SGHRS and CDR2 YFSETQ. The CDR3 contains 13 residues. The CDR3 reads CASSLEGSTQAFF. The CDR3 DNA is TGCGCCAGCAGCTTGGAGGGAAGTACTCAAGCTTTCTTT.

This clonotype was picked up many times. The chain couples TRBV12-3 or TRBV12-4 to TRBJ2-7; 9 positions match TRBD1. This CDR3 spans 15 amino acids. The trim removed 4 bases at V and 4 bases at J, leaving 8 bases unmatched. The CDR3 region is CASSSQGQGKYEQYF. The CDR3 coding sequence is TGTGCCAGCAGTTCCCAGGGACAGGGCAAGTACGAGCAGTACTTC.

This clonotype was counted many times. The chain combines TRBV29-1 with TRBJ2-7; tentatively, D is TRBD2 (5 bases). Trimming removed 4 bases from V and 4 bases from J, with 8 bases in between. The CDR3 sequence is 11 residues long. Germline CDR1 is SQVTM and CDR2 is ANQGSEA. The DNA of the CDR3 is TGCAGCGTTGGTGGGGAGTACGAGCAGTACTTC. Translation gives CSVGGEYEQYF.

CDR3 residues: CASSYLGGQGDGYTF. The CDR3 nucleotides read TGCGCCAGCAGCTACTTGGGGGGACAGGGGGATGGCTACACCTTC. J is TRBJ1-2 and V is TRBV4-3, with 11 bases that match TRBD1. J gave up 6 bases and V 5 bases, and 8 bases lay outside the gene matches. CDR3 size: 15 residues. Germline V gene sequence: CDR1 LGHNA, CDR2 YSLEER.

The rearrangement uses TRBV9 and TRBJ1-6; D gene unclear. This CDR3 has 14 amino acids. V shed 0 bases and J shed 4 bases, with 5 bases lying between them. CDR1 and CDR2 (germline): SGDLS, YYNGEE. The DNA for the CDR3 is TGTGCCAGCAGCGTAGATGATTATAATTCACCCCTCCACTTT. Amino acid sequence: CASSVDDYNSPLHF.

This clonotype was seen only a few times. V is TRBV20-1 and J is TRBJ2-4; TRBD1 matches at 10 bases. V trimming: 6 bases; J trimming: 1 base; junction bases outside the gene matches: 6. The CDR3 covers 15 residues. The germline CDR1 and CDR2 sequences are DFQATT and SNEGSKA (reference sequence). CDR3 nucleotide sequence: TGCAGTGCATTCCCGGGACAGGGGGCCAAAAACATTCAGTACTTC. It specifies CSAFPGQGAKNIQYF.